The rows below give T cell receptor beta chains drawn from one sample of a study of T cells in Graves' hyperthyroidism and ophthalmopathy. TCRdb passed the multiplex PCR reads through MiXCR, listing each CDR3 protein once. This sample has 500,000 to 750,000 distinct CDR3 sequences, with 15% to 17% found just once. Sequencing input: blood. These receptors were taken from a woman aged 25 to 39 with Graves' hyperthyroidism. Each CDR3 is given with its conserved first and last residue. The D gene is left open where the match is weak. Where a row states a size, it is once, few, many or the class of an expanded clone; other rows omit it.

abundance	v_gene	j_gene	d_gene	CDR3aa	CDR3nt
many	TRBV28	TRBJ2-7	NA	CASNHPGPYEQYF	TGTGCCAGCAACCACCCGGGACCTTACGAGCAGTACTTC
many	TRBV3-1	TRBJ2-2	NA	CASSQMVTGELFF	TGTGCCAGCAGCCAAATGGTCACCGGGGAGCTGTTTTTT
few	TRBV18	TRBJ2-1	NA	CASSPLVQGWNEQFF	TGTGCCAGCTCACCACTTGTCCAGGGGTGGAATGAGCAGTTCTTC
few	TRBV4-3	TRBJ1-1	NA	CASSQAPADLLTEAFF	TGCGCCAGCAGCCAAGCCCCCGCGGATTTACTCACTGAAGCTTTCTTT
many	TRBV27	TRBJ1-2	NA	CASRRSGSAAGYTF	TGTGCCAGCAGGCGAAGTGGGTCGGCAGCTGGCTACACCTTC
NA	TRBV7-6	TRBJ1-5	NA	CASSLRGKQPQHF	TGTGCCAGCAGCCTCCGGGGCAAACAGCCCCAGCATTTT
few	TRBV20-1	TRBJ1-2	NA	CSARVGEGSGGYTF	TGCAGTGCTAGAGTAGGGGAGGGGTCGGGGGGCTACACCTTC
many	TRBV7-3	TRBJ2-1	NA	CASSLGEEQFF	TGTGCCAGCAGCCTAGGTGAGGAGCAGTTCTTC
few	TRBV7-9	TRBJ1-1	NA	CASSPRGGPTEAFF	TGTGCCAGCAGCCCCCGTGGGGGGCCCACTGAAGCTTTCTTT
many	TRBV2	TRBJ1-1	NA	CASSLEGLHGGDEAFF	TGTGCCAGCAGTTTAGAGGGCCTCCACGGTGGGGATGAAGCTTTCTTT
few	TRBV14	TRBJ2-5	NA	CASSQVLLETQYF	TGTGCCAGCAGCCAAGTCCTTTTGGAGACCCAGTACTTC
NA	TRBV25-1	TRBJ2-7	NA	CASSNPEKREQYF	TGTGCCAGCAGTAACCCGGAGAAGCGCGAGCAGTACTTC
NA	TRBV6-1	TRBJ1-5	NA	CASSLRQAHQPQHF	TGTGCCAGCAGTCTACGACAGGCTCATCAGCCCCAGCATTTT
many	TRBV6-1	TRBJ2-3	NA	CASRLQGLTDTQYF	TGTGCCAGCAGGCTACAAGGTCTAACAGATACGCAGTATTTT
many	TRBV11-2	TRBJ2-5	NA	CASSLGLVIGFEGTQYF	TGTGCCAGCAGCTTAGGCCTCGTTATCGGTTTCGAGGGGACCCAGTACTTC
few	TRBV27	TRBJ1-2	NA	CASSPLGGSNYGYTF	TGTGCCAGCAGTCCCCTTGGAGGGTCGAACTATGGCTACACCTTC
many	TRBV20-1	TRBJ2-3	TRBD1	CSAIPGQEVADTQYF	TGCAGTGCCATTCCGGGACAGGAGGTGGCAGATACGCAGTATTTT
many	TRBV3-1	TRBJ2-7	NA	CASSHEGSTYEQYF	TGTGCCAGCAGCCATGAGGGGTCCACCTACGAGCAGTACTTC
few	TRBV29-1	TRBJ2-1	NA	CSVEGGDPDNEQFF	TGCAGCGTTGAAGGGGGGGACCCAGACAATGAGCAGTTCTTC
many	TRBV3-1	TRBJ2-2	TRBD2	CASEKRGRALTGELFF	TGTGCCAGCGAAAAGCGCGGGAGGGCCCTCACCGGGGAGCTGTTTTTT
many	TRBV28	TRBJ2-3	TRBD2	CASSSPRTSGRRDTQYF	TGTGCCAGCAGTTCCCCCCGAACTAGCGGGAGGCGAGATACGCAGTATTTT
NA	TRBV4-1	TRBJ2-4	NA	CASSQGANSGLAKNIQYF	TGCGCCAGCAGCCAGGGAGCTAACAGCGGACTAGCCAAAAACATTCAGTACTTC
few	TRBV6-1	TRBJ1-1	NA	CASSERGGAEAFF	TGTGCCAGCAGTGAACGAGGCGGGGCTGAAGCTTTCTTT
NA	TRBV29-1	TRBJ2-1	NA	CSVDGTYNEQFF	TGCAGCGTTGATGGGACCTACAATGAGCAGTTCTTC
many	TRBV11-2	TRBJ2-7	TRBD2	CASSLDSGLAGYSYEQYF	TGTGCCAGCAGCTTAGATAGTGGGCTAGCGGGATACTCCTACGAGCAGTACTTC
many	TRBV18	TRBJ1-1	TRBD1	CASSPRQGGDTEAFF	TGTGCCAGCTCACCGAGACAGGGTGGGGACACTGAAGCTTTCTTT
NA	TRBV2	TRBJ2-1	TRBD2	CASSPTSGDNNEQFF	TGTGCCAGCAGCCCCACTAGCGGGGACAACAATGAGCAGTTCTTC
many	TRBV20-1	TRBJ2-7	NA	CSATDTTRYEQYF	TGCAGTGCGACAGACACAACGCGTTACGAGCAGTACTTC
NA	TRBV10-3	TRBJ1-1	NA	CAIQLGVGTEAFF	TGTGCCATCCAGCTTGGGGTGGGCACTGAAGCTTTCTTT
NA	TRBV5-6	TRBJ2-6	NA	CASSLGLTSGANVLTF	TGTGCCAGCAGCTTGGGACTTACCTCTGGGGCCAACGTCCTGACTTTC
many	TRBV2	TRBJ1-1	NA	CASTTNTEAFF	TGTGCCAGCACGACTAACACTGAAGCTTTCTTT
many	TRBV7-6	TRBJ2-7	TRBD2	CASSLVSSGRAPTVYEQYF	TGTGCCAGCAGCTTAGTTTCTAGCGGGAGGGCCCCAACTGTTTACGAGCAGTACTTC
many	TRBV10-3	TRBJ1-2	NA	CAISESMFERYGYTF	TGTGCCATCAGTGAGTCGATGTTCGAGCGCTATGGCTACACCTTC
few	TRBV7-9	TRBJ1-5	NA	CASSTENQPQHF	TGTGCCAGCAGCACAGAAAATCAGCCCCAGCATTTT
few	TRBV6-5	TRBJ2-1	TRBD2	CASSYSGEGRHEQFF	TGTGCCAGCAGTTACTCGGGGGAGGGCCGCCATGAGCAGTTCTTC
few	TRBV7-9	TRBJ1-2	NA	CASSLQGSGYTF	TGTGCCAGCAGCTTACAGGGTTCTGGCTACACCTTC
many	TRBV15	TRBJ2-7	NA	CATSIWPINEQYF	TGTGCCACCAGCATCTGGCCGATTAACGAGCAGTACTTC
NA	TRBV19	TRBJ1-1	NA	CASSTPEHGIATEAFF	TGTGCCAGTAGTACCCCGGAACACGGAATTGCCACTGAAGCTTTCTTT
NA	TRBV5-6	TRBJ1-5	NA	CASSLRAGISNQPQHF	TGTGCCAGCAGCCTACGAGCCGGGATTAGCAATCAGCCCCAGCATTTT